What follows describes a single T cell receptor (beta chain). Authors' data handling: By means of reference gene primer amplification, nucleated cell counts were estimated. TCRdb's copy holds only in-frame clones and misses some; the assay was immunoSEQ multiplex PCR. That table supplies the V and J calls and clone size; D and trimming were determined from the DNA. The table shows 250,000 to 300,000 clones, with about 90% occurring only once. In germline, CDR1 is SEHNR, CDR2 FQNEAQ (reference sequence). With 2 bases clipped from V and 6 bases from J, the junction kept 3 bases outside the gene matches. This CDR3 is 13 amino acids long. This sample stems from a study of blood T cell repertoires in COVID-19. In the study overall: PBMCs, B-cell-depleted T cells, or T cells were the source of the cDNA or gDNA that made up the material.

Which cohort a participant joined came from the clinical history participants gave. Recovery among Cohort 3 donors was established by two negative PCRs, clearance, or symptom resolution. The sequencing input was PBMCs or T cells enriched from blood (not recorded which). The sequence was collected from a woman aged 60-70 years who had recovered from COVID-19. The chain links TRBV7-9 to TRBJ1-2, with TRBD1 identical over 7 bases. CDR3 loop: CASSLTGDDGYTF. The DNA of the CDR3 is TGTGCCAGCAGCTTAACAGGGGACGATGGCTACACCTTC.